This paragraph covers one TCR beta chain sequence. What it binds is unknown. The V gene's germline CDR1 is MDHEN and CDR2 SYDVKM. The V end lost 6 bases, the J end lost 2 bases, and 14 bases lay between the germline ends. The CDR3 contains 14 residues. The source of the sample is a study of blood T cells in healthy people across ages. Using a J-beta primer mix together with a sample-barcoded 5' primer, a second PCR was run for about 6 to 11 cycles. MiXCR, run by TCRdb on the 5' RACE reads, gives a single entry per CDR3 protein. The sample consists of roughly 1 million distinct CDR3 sequences, approximately 26% of them appearing once. Regarding the study as a whole: Strong correlation linked observed beta diversity and percent naive T cells.

A further study also used this sample, focusing on T cells of mothers and their children.

The source of this sequence is a girl aged 2 to 9 in good health. The specimen sequenced was blood. The chain joins TRBV28 to TRBJ2-7, with D maybe TRBD1 (6 bases). CDR3 nucleotides: TGTGCCAGCAGAAGGTCAGGGGCCACCTACGAGCAGTACTTC. Residues: CASRRSGATYEQYF.